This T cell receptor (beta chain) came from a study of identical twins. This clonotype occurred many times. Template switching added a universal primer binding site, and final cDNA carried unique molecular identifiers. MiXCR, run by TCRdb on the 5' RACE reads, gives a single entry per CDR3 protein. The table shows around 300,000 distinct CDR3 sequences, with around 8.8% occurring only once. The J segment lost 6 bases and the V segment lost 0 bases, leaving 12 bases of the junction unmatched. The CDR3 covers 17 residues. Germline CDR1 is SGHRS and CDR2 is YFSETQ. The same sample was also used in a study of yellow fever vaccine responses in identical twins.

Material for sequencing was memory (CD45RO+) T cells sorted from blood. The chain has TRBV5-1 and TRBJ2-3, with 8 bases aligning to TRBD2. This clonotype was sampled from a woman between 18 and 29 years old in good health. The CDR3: CASSLGSTTGGMDTQYF. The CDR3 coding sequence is TGCGCCAGCAGCTTGGGTTCCACTACGGGAGGGATGGATACGCAGTATTTT.